A single sample gave rise to the 14 T cell receptor beta chains below, sequenced in a study of T cell responses to AZD1222 COVID-19 vaccine. Assay: immunoSEQ multiplex PCR; the TCRdb copy retains only in-frame clones and omits some. The sample shows over 65,000 clones, roughly nine tenths of them seen only once. Sequenced material: peripheral blood, taken on day 0 of AZD1222 vaccination. These TCRs come from an adult in good health.

The chain carries TRBV7-2 and TRBJ1-2; no clear D. Between the trimmed V and J ends, which lost 0 bases and 6 bases, there was a span of 17 bases. From germline, CDR1 is SGHTA and CDR2 FQGNSA. The CDR3 is 16 amino acids. In DNA form, the CDR3 reads TGTGCCAGCAGCTTAGCGGGGTCTCAGGAATCCGATGGCTACACCTTC. Translated: CASSLAGSQESDGYTF.

The J gene is TRBJ1-6, the V gene TRBV19; possible D gene TRBD1, 6 bases. The ends were cut back, 6 bases at V and 5 bases at J, with 14 bases in the middle. The CDR3 sequence is 15 residues long. Germline V gene data show CDR1 as LNHDA and CDR2 as SQIVND (reference sequence). CDR3 loop: CASRRTDGDNSPLHF. The CDR3 DNA follows: TGTGCCAGTAGGCGGACAGACGGGGATAATTCACCCCTCCACTTT.

This clone appeared once. V gene TRBV11-2 combines with J gene TRBJ2-5; the D gene is possibly TRBD1 (5 bases). CDR1 and CDR2 from the germline V gene are SGHAT and FQNNGV. Trimming cost V 2 bases and J 4 bases, with 11 bases left between them. This CDR3 comprises 14 residues. DNA of the CDR3: TGTGCCAGCAGCTTAAGGGGAACGGCAGAGACCCAGTACTTC. This translates into CASSLRGTAETQYF.

In this sample, this clone turned up a few times. This chain joins TRBV11-2 and TRBJ1-1; D gene unclear. This CDR3 has 13 residues. The ends were cut back, 6 bases at V and 1 base at J, with 9 bases in the middle. In germline, CDR1 is SGHAT, CDR2 FQNNGV. The chain's CDR3 is CASRVASNTEAFF. In nucleotides, the CDR3 is TGTGCCAGCAGGGTGGCCTCGAACACTGAAGCTTTCTTT.

A single count supports this clone. The chain combines TRBV6-6 with TRBJ1-5; D ambiguous. With 6 bases removed from V and 0 bases from J, the gap between germline ends came to 6 bases. CDR3 length: 13 amino acids. Looked up from germline, CDR1 is MNHNY and CDR2 is SVGAGI (reference sequence). The chain's CDR3 is CASRLHSNQPQHF. CDR3 coding DNA: TGTGCCAGCAGGCTCCATAGCAATCAGCCCCAGCATTTT.

This CDR3 reads CASSQDPGKETQYF. The CDR3 DNA reads as TGTGCCAGCAGCCAAGACCCAGGGAAAGAGACCCAGTACTTC. This chain connects TRBV4-2 to TRBJ2-5; possibly TRBD1 for D (5 bases). This CDR3 comprises 14 residues. Trimming took off 0 bases at V and 3 bases at J, with 8 bases between the two ends. Germline V gives CDR1 LGHNA, CDR2 YNFKEQ.

V is TRBV7-6 and J is TRBJ2-7; 9 nucleotides align to TRBD1. Germline CDR1 and CDR2: SGHVS and FNYEAQ. The V segment lost 1 base and the J segment 6 bases; nucleotides outside the gene matches: 7. This CDR3 has 15 residues. The DNA of the CDR3 is TGTGCCAGCAGCTTAGAGGGACAGGGCTGGGGCGAGCAGTACTTC. This gives the protein CASSLEGQGWGEQYF.

The gene calls are TRBV5-1 and TRBJ2-7; 9 bases are shared with TRBD1. This CDR3 contains 14 residues. The V and J ends lost 6 bases and 4 bases, in that order; junction bases with no gene match: 8. Germline CDR1 reads SGHRS; CDR2 reads YFSETQ. CDR3 bases: TGCGCCAGCAACTCGGACAGGGGTGGGTACGAGCAGTACTTC. It specifies CASNSDRGGYEQYF.

This chain links TRBV5-1 with TRBJ2-5; unclear D gene. The CDR3 length is 13 residues. V was clipped by 0 bases and J by 1 base, with 4 bases between them. Germline V lookup: CDR1 SGHRS, CDR2 YFSETQ. CDR3 in DNA: TGCGCCAGCAGCTTGGAGGGCCAAGAGACCCAGTACTTC. It translates to CASSLEGQETQYF. The whole variable domain, remainder taken from reference TRBV5-1 and TRBJ2-5, is KAGVTQTPRYLIKTRGQQVTLSCSPISGHRSVSWYQQTPGQGLQFLFEYFSETQRNKGNFPGRFSGRQFSNSRSEMNVSTLELGDSALYLCASSLEGQETQYFGPGTRLLVL.

This clone was recorded only once. The rearrangement uses TRBV11-2 and TRBJ1-4; D is unclear. With 2 bases removed from V and 1 base from J, the gap between germline ends came to 8 bases. Germline V gene sequence: CDR1 SGHAT, CDR2 FQNNGV. This CDR3 contains 15 residues. The CDR3 sequence is CASSLLGLTNEKLFF. Written as DNA, the CDR3 is TGTGCCAGCAGCTTATTGGGTTTAACTAATGAAAAACTGTTTTTT. The complete variable domain, with remaining parts taken from reference TRBV11-2 and TRBJ1-4, reads EAGVAQSPRYKIIEKRQSVAFWCNPISGHATLYWYQQILGQGPKLLIQFQNNGVVDDSQLPKDRFSAERLKGVDSTLKIQPAKLEDSAVYLCASSLLGLTNEKLFFGSGTQLSVL.

V usage is TRBV7-8 and J usage is TRBJ2-2; TRBD1 matches at 9 bases. The CDR3 is made up of 15 amino acids. Germline V CDR1 and CDR2: SGHVS, FQNEAQ. The V segment lost 6 bases and the J segment 5 bases; nucleotides outside the gene matches: 7. In DNA, the CDR3 is TGTGCCAGCAGTCCCGGGACAGGGTTGACCGGGGAGCTGTTTTTT. Its protein product is CASSPGTGLTGELFF.

CDR3 nucleotide sequence: TGTGCCACCAGTGATTTGAGGACACTCTACAATGAGCAGTTCTTC. Protein: CATSDLRTLYNEQFF. V is TRBV24-1 and J is TRBJ2-1; tentatively, D is TRBD1 (5 bases). The germline V gene has CDR1 KGHDR and CDR2 SFDVKD. V shed 0 bases and J shed 3 bases, with 8 bases lying between them. The CDR3 has 15 residues.

The chain couples TRBV7-5 to TRBJ2-1; TRBD2 is the table's D call, not checked against the DNA. TRBV7-5 is given as a pseudogene. This CDR3 is built from 18 residues. Written as DNA, the CDR3 is TGTGCCAGAAGCCCGCGACTAGCGGGGGTCCATCAGGACAATGAGCAGTTCTTC. It specifies CARSPRLAGVHQDNEQFF.

This chain links TRBV2 with TRBJ1-1, with D uncertain. The germline V gene encodes CDR1 SNHLY and CDR2 FYNNEI. The length of the CDR3 is 14 residues. The V and J ends lost 3 bases and 0 bases respectively, with 8 bases between them. The CDR3: CASSDQEMNTEAFF. The CDR3, as DNA: TGTGCCAGCAGTGATCAGGAGATGAACACTGAAGCTTTCTTT.